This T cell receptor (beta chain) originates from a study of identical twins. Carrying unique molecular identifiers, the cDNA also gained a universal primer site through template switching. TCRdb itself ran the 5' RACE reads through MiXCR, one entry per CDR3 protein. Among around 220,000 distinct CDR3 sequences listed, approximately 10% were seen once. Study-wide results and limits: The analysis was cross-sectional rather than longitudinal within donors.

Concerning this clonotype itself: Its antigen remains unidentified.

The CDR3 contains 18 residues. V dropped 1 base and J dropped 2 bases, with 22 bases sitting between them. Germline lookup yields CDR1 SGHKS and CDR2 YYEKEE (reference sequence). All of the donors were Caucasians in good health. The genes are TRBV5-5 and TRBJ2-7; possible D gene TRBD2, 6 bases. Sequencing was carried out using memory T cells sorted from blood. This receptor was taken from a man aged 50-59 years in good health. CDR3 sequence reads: CASSLSRRSGTQPYEQYF. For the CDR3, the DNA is TGTGCCAGCAGCTTGAGTCGGAGGAGTGGGACTCAACCCTACGAGCAGTACTTC.